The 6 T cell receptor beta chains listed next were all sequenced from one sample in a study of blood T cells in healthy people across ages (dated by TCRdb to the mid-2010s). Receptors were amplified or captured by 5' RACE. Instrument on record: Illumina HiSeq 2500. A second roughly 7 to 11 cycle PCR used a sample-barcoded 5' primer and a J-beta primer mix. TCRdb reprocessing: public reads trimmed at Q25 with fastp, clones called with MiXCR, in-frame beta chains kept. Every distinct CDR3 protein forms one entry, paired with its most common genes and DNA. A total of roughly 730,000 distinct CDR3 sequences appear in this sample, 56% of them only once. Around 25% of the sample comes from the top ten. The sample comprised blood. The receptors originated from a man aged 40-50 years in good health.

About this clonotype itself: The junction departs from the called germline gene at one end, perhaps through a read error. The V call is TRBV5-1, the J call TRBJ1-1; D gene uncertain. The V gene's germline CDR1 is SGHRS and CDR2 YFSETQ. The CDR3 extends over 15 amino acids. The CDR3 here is CAGSFDTKEETEAFF. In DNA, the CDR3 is TGCGCCGGCAGCTTTGACACCAAGGAGGAGACTGAAGCTTTCTTT.

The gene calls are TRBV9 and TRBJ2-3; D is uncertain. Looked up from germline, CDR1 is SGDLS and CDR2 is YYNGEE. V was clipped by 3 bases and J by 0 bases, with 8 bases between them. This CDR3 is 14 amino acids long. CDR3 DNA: TGTGCCAGCAGCGCCCAACATAGCACAGATACGCAGTATTTT. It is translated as CASSAQHSTDTQYF.

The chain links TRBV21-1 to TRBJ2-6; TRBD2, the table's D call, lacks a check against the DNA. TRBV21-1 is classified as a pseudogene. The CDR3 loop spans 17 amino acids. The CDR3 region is CASSKGVRDLGANVLTF. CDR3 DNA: TGTGCCAGCAGCAAAGGGGTTCGGGACTTAGGGGCCAACGTCCTGACTTTC.

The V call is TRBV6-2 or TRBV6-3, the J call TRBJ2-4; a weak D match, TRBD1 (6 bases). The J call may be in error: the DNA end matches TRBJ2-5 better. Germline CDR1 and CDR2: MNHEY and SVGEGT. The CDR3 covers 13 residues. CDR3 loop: CASRNNRDETQYF. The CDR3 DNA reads TGTGCCAGCAGAAACAACAGGGATGAGACCCAGTACTTC.

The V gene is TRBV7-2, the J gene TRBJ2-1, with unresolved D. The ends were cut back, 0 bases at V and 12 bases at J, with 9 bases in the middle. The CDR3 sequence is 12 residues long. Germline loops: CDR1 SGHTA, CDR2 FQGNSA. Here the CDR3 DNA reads TGTGCCAGCAGCTTAGCGACTGATACGCAGTTCTTC. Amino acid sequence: CASSLATDTQFF.

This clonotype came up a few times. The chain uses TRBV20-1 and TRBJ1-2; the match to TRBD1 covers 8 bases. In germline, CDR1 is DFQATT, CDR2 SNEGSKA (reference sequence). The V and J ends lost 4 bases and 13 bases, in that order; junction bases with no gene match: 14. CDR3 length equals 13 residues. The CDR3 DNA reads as TGCAGTGCTACGACAGGGGTAGGGGAATGTAGCACCTTC. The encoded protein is CSATTGVGECSTF.